Sequencing of this T cell receptor (beta chain) was carried out in a study of yellow fever vaccine responses in identical twins. Broader study findings: The T cell response to vaccination in identical twins was reportedly partly convergent and partly personalized.

This clonotype was detected only a few times. The antigen remains unidentified. MiXCR, applied by TCRdb to the RT-PCR reads, yields one record per CDR3 protein. The sample lists about 20,000 distinct CDR3 sequences, approximately 72% occurring once. V lost 7 bases and J lost 3, with 10 bases in between. The CDR3 loop spans 13 amino acids. This chain connects TRBV12-3 or TRBV12-4 to TRBJ2-1; D uncertain. The sample was T cells from blood (PBMCs), unsorted or a sorted subset (not recorded which), taken before or after yellow fever vaccination (not recorded which). The source is a woman under 30 who received the yellow fever vaccine. The DNA of the CDR3 is TGTGCCAGCACCTTGGGTCTCTACAATGAGCAGTTCTTC. This translates into CASTLGLYNEQFF.